This is a list of T cell receptor beta chains from one sample in a study of blood T cells in healthy people across ages. TCRdb called the 5' RACE reads again in MiXCR, with one record for every CDR3 protein. The sample consists of some 1.8 million distinct CDR3 sequences, about two fifths of them appearing once. The material sequenced was blood. These receptors were collected from a human donor in good health. Each CDR3 is given with its conserved first and last residue.

J: TRBJ1-2
V: TRBV29-1
CDR3: CSVEGGGKSLGYTF

J: TRBJ2-5
V: TRBV29-1
CDR3: CSVVPGQQEFQETQYF

J: TRBJ1-2
V: TRBV5-6
CDR3: CASSRPEDVGYTF

J: TRBJ2-7
V: TRBV6-5
CDR3: CASSRGGLLTYEQYF

J: TRBJ2-3
V: TRBV12-5
CDR3: CASGFGTEHASTDTQYF

J: TRBJ1-2
V: TRBV28
CDR3: CASSTGPYTYGYTF

J: .
V: TRBV7-9
CDR3: CASSLSGGPEETQYF

J: TRBJ2-7
V: TRBV4-3
CDR3: CASSHTWGGVYEQYF

J: TRBJ2-1
V: TRBV6-1
CDR3: CASRSQAGYNEQFF

J: TRBJ2-7
V: TRBV4-3
CDR3: CASSQRAGTGDIYEQYF

J: TRBJ1-4
V: TRBV5-1
CDR3: CASSPGPVATNEKLFF

J: TRBJ2-1
V: TRBV12-3/TRBV12-4
CDR3: CASSLVSDNEQFF

J: TRBJ1-5
V: TRBV20-1
CDR3: CSAIADADQPQHF

J: TRBJ2-5
V: TRBV2
CDR3: CASSRQQGAQEAQYF

J: TRBJ1-6
V: TRBV5-6
CDR3: CASNLLGVNSPLHF

J: TRBJ2-5
V: TRBV7-9
CDR3: CASSSIREVVETQYF

J: TRBJ1-1
V: TRBV5-1
CDR3: CASSLAGENTEAFF

J: TRBJ2-7
V: TRBV6-5
CDR3: CASSYGTGISYEQYF

J: TRBJ2-7
V: TRBV20-1
CDR3: CSARDCPVQYF

J: TRBJ2-7
V: TRBV6-1
CDR3: CASSEAGTHEQYF

J: TRBJ2-1
V: TRBV20-1
CDR3: CSARDAGTVYNEQFF

J: .
V: TRBV11-3
CDR3: CASSFLLGAAETQYF

J: TRBJ2-7
V: TRBV4-1
CDR3: CATRRLAGGLGEQYF